The 14 T cell receptor beta chains given below trace back to one sample, sequenced in a study of HIV-infected patients and healthy controls. TCRdb recomputed calls from the 5' RACE reads with MiXCR, one row per CDR3 protein. The sample yields more than 60,000 distinct CDR3 sequences, 15% to 20% seen once. Material: CD4+ T cells from blood. These receptor sequences come from a human donor in good health.

The chain combines TRBV11-2 with TRBJ1-2; 9 nucleotides align to TRBD1. CDR1 and CDR2 from the germline V gene are SGHAT and FQNNGV. CDR3 size: 15 residues. V shed 4 bases and J 2 bases; nucleotides not matched to a gene: 5. CDR3 DNA sequence: TGTGCCAGCAGCTCGCCCGACAGGGGGAACTATGGCTACACCTTC. This gives the protein CASSSPDRGNYGYTF.

The J gene is TRBJ1-1, the V gene TRBV30; D uncertain. V gave up 0 bases and J gave up 0 bases, with 5 bases separating them. The germline CDR1 and CDR2 sequences are GTSNPN and SVGIG (reference sequence). This CDR3 is built from 13 residues. This chain's CDR3 is CAWSVQMNTEAFF. The CDR3 DNA is TGTGCCTGGAGTGTACAGATGAACACTGAAGCTTTCTTT.

This clonotype has a count of ten or more. The rearrangement links TRBV20-1 to TRBJ2-1, with TRBD2 matching over 14 bases. Trimming at V came to 5 bases and at J to 6 bases, leaving 12 bases not matched to a gene. Germline CDR1 DFQATT, CDR2 SNEGSKA (reference sequence). The CDR3 is 17 residues long. CDR3 amino acids: CSAGQHAGTSGSNEQFF. For the CDR3, the DNA is TGCAGTGCTGGGCAACACGCCGGGACTAGCGGGAGCAATGAGCAGTTCTTC.

This clonotype came up a few times. V gene TRBV19 combines with J gene TRBJ1-1, with 10 bases matching TRBD1. V shed 3 bases and J 5 bases; nucleotides not matched to a gene: 9. The CDR3 loop spans 16 amino acids. CDR1 is LNHDA, CDR2 SQIVND, per germline (reference sequence). The chain's CDR3 is CASSISLRDRGTEAFF. The CDR3 coding sequence is TGTGCCAGTAGTATCTCCTTGCGGGACAGGGGTACTGAAGCTTTCTTT.

There are a few counts of this clonotype. The rearrangement joins TRBV14 to TRBJ1-4; D gene unclear. The CDR3 extends over 15 amino acids. Deletions cut 0 bases from V and 1 base from J, with 6 bases between. Germline CDR1 SGHDN, CDR2 FVKESK. DNA of the CDR3: TGTGCCAGCAGCCAAGAGAGGAGAACTAATGAAAAACTGTTTTTT. Encoded protein: CASSQERRTNEKLFF.

The rearrangement uses TRBV7-2 and TRBJ1-1; D is undetermined. The CDR3 loop spans 16 amino acids. CDR1 and CDR2 (germline): SGHTA, FQGNSA. The germline V and J ends were trimmed by 4 bases and 0 bases, with 15 bases remaining between them. The CDR3 DNA reads as TGTGCCAGCAGCTGGGTCCCCGACCGAATGAACACTGAAGCTTTCTTT. Translating it yields CASSWVPDRMNTEAFF.

This clonotype was seen many times. The chain recombines TRBV7-2 with TRBJ1-1, with 9 bases aligning to TRBD1. The CDR3 sequence is 13 residues long. Trimming took 5 bases from V and 6 from J; bases not matched to a gene: 4. Germline V lookup: CDR1 SGHTA, CDR2 FQGNSA. CDR3 loop: CASSKQGAPEAFF. The DNA of the CDR3 is TGTGCCAGCAGCAAACAGGGGGCCCCTGAAGCTTTCTTT.

This clonotype has more than one count but fewer than ten. The genes are TRBV6-4 and TRBJ2-3; 8 positions match TRBD1. V lost 6 bases to trimming and J lost 5 bases; unmatched junction nucleotides: 4. The CDR3 consists of 13 residues. The germline CDR1 and CDR2 sequences are MRHNA and SNTAGT. The CDR3 bases are TGTGCCAGCAGCTCGACAGGGGAAGATACGCAGTATTTT. Translated: CASSSTGEDTQYF.

Points on this clonotype: Just one base apart from a much larger clone, this may be a read error. The chain employs TRBV5-1 and TRBJ2-3, with D unresolved. The V gene's germline CDR1 is SGHRS and CDR2 YFSETQ. The CDR3 is made up of 14 amino acids. The CDR3 is CASSLALPTDTHYF. The CDR3 DNA reads TGCGCCAGCAGCTTGGCTCTACCCACAGATACGCACTATTTT.

Many counts were recorded for this clonotype. The V and J genes are TRBV5-1 and TRBJ1-1, with D hard to call. V was clipped by 0 bases and J by 5 bases, with 11 bases between them. CDR1 SGHRS and CDR2 YFSETQ come from the germline V gene. This CDR3 has 14 residues. The CDR3: CASSLEGYGTEAFF. In DNA form, the CDR3 reads TGCGCCAGCAGCTTGGAAGGGTATGGGACTGAAGCTTTCTTT.

This clonotype was detected many times. The J gene is TRBJ2-2, the V gene TRBV12-3 or TRBV12-4, with no clear D. The CDR3 is 14 amino acids. The V gene lost 1 base and the J gene lost 2 bases, with 5 bases spanning the gap. The CDR3 coding sequence is TGTGCCAGCAGTTTAGACGGTAACACCGGGGAGCTGTTTTTT. This gives the protein CASSLDGNTGELFF.

V gene TRBV4-3 combines with J gene TRBJ1-2, with TRBD1 matching 8 bases. The CDR3 covers 14 residues. J gave up 2 bases and V 6 bases, and 5 bases lay outside the gene matches. Germline lookup yields CDR1 LGHNA and CDR2 YSLEER. DNA for the CDR3: TGCGCCAGCAGTCCCAACAGGGGGAACTATGGCTACACCTTC. This sequence encodes CASSPNRGNYGYTF.

This chain joins TRBV15 and TRBJ1-5; no definite D call. Trimming removed 0 bases from V and 0 bases from J, with 12 bases in between. This CDR3 spans 17 amino acids. Germline V gene data show CDR1 as LNHNV and CDR2 as YYDKDF (reference sequence). The chain's CDR3 is CATSRDSTPYSNQPQHF. The CDR3 DNA is TGTGCCACCAGCAGAGATTCAACACCCTATAGCAATCAGCCCCAGCATTTT.

The rearrangement joins TRBV12-3 or TRBV12-4 to TRBJ1-5; 8 nucleotides match TRBD1. CDR3 length equals 16 residues. V trimming: 8 bases; J trimming: 6 bases; junction bases outside the gene matches: 15. The CDR3 here is CASEAGGSRRSQPQHF. The DNA for the CDR3 is TGTGCCAGCGAGGCAGGGGGCTCCCGACGGAGTCAGCCCCAGCATTTT.